Each of the 24 T cell receptor beta chains below was sequenced from the same sample in a study of Graves' ophthalmopathy and Graves' hyperthyroidism. Amplified TCR beta CDR3 regions were obtained using RNA transcripts as template. Second-round multiplex PCR followed a first-round RT-PCR using HTBI primers. TCRdb recomputed calls from the multiplex PCR reads with MiXCR, one row per CDR3 protein. The sample has hundreds of thousands of distinct CDR3 sequences; 15% are singletons. Sequencing was carried out using peripheral blood. The receptor source for this set is a woman between 18 and 29 years old with stable Graves' hyperthyroidism.

V and J are TRBV7-9 and TRBJ2-5; 7 positions match TRBD2. The CDR3 is 12 amino acids. V trimming: 5 bases; J trimming: 7 bases; junction bases outside the gene matches: 4. Germline values: CDR1 SEHNR, CDR2 FQNEAQ (reference sequence). CDR3 in amino acids: CASSPTGGTQYF. DNA of the CDR3: TGTGCCAGCAGCCCGACGGGGGGGACCCAGTACTTC.

V usage is TRBV20-1 and J usage is TRBJ2-7; TRBD1 is a possible D gene (6 bases). The CDR3 covers 13 residues. Per germline, CDR1 DFQATT and CDR2 SNEGSKA (reference sequence). Trimming took off 5 bases at V and 0 bases at J, with 11 bases between the two ends. DNA of the CDR3: TGCAGTGCTCCGAGGGACAACTCCTACGAGCAGTACTTC. Protein product: CSAPRDNSYEQYF.

This clonotype was detected only a few times. This rearrangement joins TRBV6-5 to TRBJ2-5; D is possibly TRBD2 (6 bases). In germline, CDR1 is MNHEY, CDR2 SVGAGI. The CDR3 length is 14 residues. Between the trimmed V and J ends, which lost 2 bases and 1 base, there was a span of 8 bases. Here the CDR3 reads CASSYAGPQETQYF. CDR3 nucleotides: TGTGCCAGCAGTTACGCGGGACCCCAAGAGACCCAGTACTTC.

The rearrangement uses TRBV9 and TRBJ1-2; the match to TRBD1 covers 7 bases. The CDR3 has 17 amino acids. Unmatched junction bases numbered 17, after V lost 4 bases and J lost 5 bases. Germline assignment: CDR1 SGDLS and CDR2 YYNGEE. The CDR3 loop reads CASSPSPRQGLGYGYTF. CDR3 DNA sequence: TGTGCCAGCAGCCCTTCGCCTAGACAGGGACTTGGGTATGGCTACACCTTC. The variable domain in full, completed from reference TRBV9 and TRBJ1-2, reads DSGVTQTPKHLITATGQRVTLRCSPRSGDLSVYWYQQSLDQGLQFLIQYYNGEERAKGNILERFSAQQFPDLHSELNLSSLELGDSALYFCASSPSPRQGLGYGYTFGSGTRLTVV.

On this clonotype: A much more abundant neighbour one base away suggests this may be a read error. The conserved final phenylalanine or tryptophan is absent from the CDR3, which likely points to a read error. The rearrangement links TRBV20-1 to TRBJ1-3; TRBD1 matches at 9 bases. This CDR3 has 15 residues. The germline gives CDR1 DFQATT, CDR2 SNEGSKA (reference sequence). V shed 4 bases and J 3 bases; nucleotides not matched to a gene: 7. CDR3 loop: CSATLGQGFGNTIYY. DNA of the CDR3: TGCAGTGCTACCCTTGGACAGGGGTTTGGAAACACCATATATTAT.

This clonotype has ten or more counts. This chain uses TRBV19 with TRBJ1-3, with D possibly matching TRBD1 (5 bases). Trimming took 2 bases from V and 2 from J, leaving 13 bases between them. The germline V gene has CDR1 LNHDA and CDR2 SQIVND (reference sequence). This CDR3 contains 16 residues. The chain's CDR3 is CASSILGGGAGNTIYF. For the CDR3, the DNA is TGTGCCAGTAGTATACTGGGGGGTGGGGCTGGAAACACCATATATTTT.

This clonotype appeared many times. This chain links TRBV20-1 with TRBJ1-1; D perhaps matches TRBD1 (6 bases). Germline V gene data show CDR1 as DFQATT and CDR2 as SNEGSKA (reference sequence). Trimming stripped 3 bases from V and 1 base from J, with 12 bases between. CDR3 length equals 14 residues. CDR3: CSARKGGRNTEAFF. In nucleotides, the CDR3 is TGCAGTGCTAGGAAAGGGGGGAGGAACACTGAAGCTTTCTTT.

This clonotype was detected ten times or more. CDR3 amino acids: CASSQGTGSYGYTF. The CDR3 DNA is TGTGCCAGCAGCCAAGGGACAGGGAGTTATGGCTACACCTTC. The rearrangement links TRBV4-2 to TRBJ1-2; 8 bases are shared with TRBD1. V lost 1 base and J lost 5; bases outside the gene matches: 3. The CDR3 has 14 amino acids. Per the germline V gene, CDR1 is LGHNA and CDR2 is YNFKEQ.

This clonotype was detected many times. This chain connects TRBV2 to TRBJ2-5; D is perhaps TRBD1 (6 bases). Germline assignment: CDR1 SNHLY and CDR2 FYNNEI. CDR3 length equals 17 residues. Between the trimmed V and J ends, which lost 5 bases and 1 base, there was a span of 20 bases. CDR3 amino acids: CASSHPHDRTSQETQYF. In DNA form, the CDR3 reads TGTGCCAGCAGTCACCCCCACGACAGGACAAGCCAAGAGACCCAGTACTTC.

The chain is built from TRBV12-3 or TRBV12-4 and TRBJ1-1; a weak D match, TRBD1 (6 bases). Trimming removed 6 bases from V and 4 bases from J, with 21 bases in between. The length of the CDR3 is 16 residues. This CDR3 is CASRLKPGHISTEAFF. CDR3 DNA sequence: TGTGCCAGCAGACTAAAACCGGGACATATCTCCACTGAAGCTTTCTTT.

This clonotype was seen only once. The chain couples TRBV12-3 or TRBV12-4 to TRBJ1-2; the match to TRBD1 covers 10 bases. The CDR3 loop spans 14 amino acids. V gave up 6 bases and J gave up 6 bases; unmatched junction bases: 7. The CDR3 reads CASRHRDRGHGYTF. CDR3 bases: TGTGCCAGCAGGCATAGGGACAGGGGACATGGCTACACCTTC.

In its sample, this clonotype was seen many times. The chain carries TRBV20-1 and TRBJ2-5; the D gene could be TRBD1 or TRBD2 (6 bases each). V shed 8 bases and J shed 5 bases, with 15 bases lying between them. The CDR3 consists of 12 residues. Germline V gene lookup returns CDR1 DFQATT and CDR2 SNEGSKA (reference sequence). The CDR3 DNA reads TGCAGTTTCGGGAAGGGGGGCGAGACCCAGTACTTC. It encodes CSFGKGGETQYF.

This clonotype was counted ten times or more. V is TRBV5-1 and J is TRBJ1-5; tentatively, D is TRBD1 (5 bases). Per the germline V gene, CDR1 is SGHRS and CDR2 is YFSETQ. Trimming pared 4 bases from V and 5 bases from J, leaving 16 bases between. The CDR3 has 15 residues. CDR3 coding DNA: TGCGCCAGCAGCCCAGGGCTGGGAGTTGATCAGCCCCAGCATTTT. Protein sequence: CASSPGLGVDQPQHF.

This clonotype has ten or more counts. The chain employs TRBV3-1 and TRBJ1-2; the D is unclear. CDR3 length: 13 residues. The V end lost 6 bases, the J end lost 8 bases, and 16 bases lay between the germline ends. CDR1 is LGHDT and CDR2 is YNNKEL in the germline V gene (reference sequence). CDR3 nucleotide sequence: TGTGCCAGCAGACCCGCCGGGGAGAGGGGCTACACCTTC. Its translation: CASRPAGERGYTF.

The chain combines TRBV5-6 with TRBJ1-5; D not certain. The CDR3 sequence is 14 residues long. V was shortened by 5 bases and J by 3 bases, with 12 bases between the two germline ends. Germline-derived CDR1 and CDR2 are SGHDT and YYEEEE. The CDR3 DNA reads TGTGCCAGCAGTCCCTCGGCAGCCAATCAGCCCCAGCATTTT. This sequence encodes CASSPSAANQPQHF.

The chain couples TRBV2 to TRBJ2-7; D may be TRBD1 (6 bases). CDR1 and CDR2 from the germline V gene are SNHLY and FYNNEI. The germline V and J ends were trimmed by 3 bases and 5 bases, with 11 bases remaining between them. The CDR3 is made up of 13 amino acids. The DNA of the CDR3 is TGTGCCAGCAGTGACTACAGGGCCAACGAGCAGTACTTC. Translation gives CASSDYRANEQYF. The variable domain in full, with the rest retrieved from reference TRBV2 and TRBJ2-7, is EPEVTQTPSHQVTQMGQEVILRCVPISNHLYFYWYRQILGQKVEFLVSFYNNEISEKSEIFDDQFSVERPDGSNFTLKIRSTKLEDSAMYFCASSDYRANEQYFGPGTRLTVT.

This clonotype came up many times. The gene calls are TRBV24-1 and TRBJ1-5; D is unresolved. The V end was cut by 4 bases, the J end by 5 bases, with 8 bases between. This CDR3 contains 13 residues. In germline, CDR1 is KGHDR, CDR2 SFDVKD. The CDR3 region is CATSETRYQPQHF. CDR3 DNA: TGTGCCACCAGTGAGACAAGATATCAGCCCCAGCATTTT.

This clonotype was observed many times. J is TRBJ1-1 and V is TRBV19, with 10 bases aligning to TRBD1. Germline trimming cut 7 bases from V and 2 bases from J; bases unmatched to any gene: 4. The CDR3 runs 14 residues. The V gene's germline CDR1 is LNHDA and CDR2 SQIVND (reference sequence). The CDR3 is CASMRDRGNTEAFF. The DNA for the CDR3 is TGTGCCAGTATGCGGGACAGGGGAAACACTGAAGCTTTCTTT.

This clonotype was picked up many times. V gene TRBV12-3 or TRBV12-4 combines with J gene TRBJ1-2, with D tentatively TRBD1 (6 bases). Trimming removed 7 bases from V and 3 bases from J, with 12 bases in between. The CDR3 contains 13 residues. CDR3 coding DNA: TGTGCCAGCACCCCACAGGGATACTATGGCTACACCTTC. Its protein is CASTPQGYYGYTF.

This clonotype was counted at least ten times. The rearrangement joins TRBV29-1 to TRBJ1-2, with D perhaps TRBD1 (6 bases). The CDR3 contains 16 residues. Germline V CDR1 and CDR2: SQVTM, ANQGSEA. V was cut by 6 bases and J by 0 bases, with 20 bases left in between. CDR3 region: CSVPPGAGGSNYGYTF. The CDR3 DNA reads TGCAGCGTCCCTCCGGGGGCCGGGGGGTCTAACTATGGCTACACCTTC.

V and J are TRBV20-1 and TRBJ1-1; 11 bases match TRBD1. Germline V gives CDR1 DFQATT, CDR2 SNEGSKA (reference sequence). With V trimmed by 6 bases and J by 7 bases, 10 bases remained unmatched. The CDR3 contains 14 residues. CDR3 in amino acids: CSALDRGQYGEAFF. CDR3 nucleotides: TGCAGTGCACTGGACAGGGGGCAGTACGGTGAAGCTTTCTTT.

A few counts support this clonotype. The chain has TRBV5-1 and TRBJ2-5; 7 bases map to TRBD1. CDR3 size: 14 residues. V lost 4 bases and J lost 6; bases outside the gene matches: 9. CDR1 SGHRS and CDR2 YFSETQ come from the germline V gene. The CDR3 DNA reads TGCGCCAGCAGCGTCCGGGACAGCCACCAGACCCAGTACTTC. Its translation is CASSVRDSHQTQYF.

This clonotype occurred many times. The chain couples TRBV6-5 to TRBJ1-6, with 7 bases that match TRBD1. V was pared by 4 bases and J by 7 bases, with 10 bases of the junction left unmatched. The CDR3 is made up of 16 amino acids. Per the germline V gene, CDR1 is MNHEY and CDR2 is SVGAGI. CDR3 nucleotides: TGTGCCAGCAGTTTTAAAACCGGGACAGCCAATTCACCCCTCCACTTT. Translating it yields CASSFKTGTANSPLHF.

This clonotype was seen ten or more times. V is TRBV24-1 and J is TRBJ1-5, with 11 bases aligning to TRBD1. CDR1 and CDR2 (germline): KGHDR, SFDVKD. Trimming at V came to 4 bases and at J to 6 bases, leaving 7 bases not matched to a gene. The CDR3 extends over 16 amino acids. The CDR3 protein is CATSDPGQGASQPQHF. The CDR3 DNA sequence: TGTGCCACCAGTGACCCCGGACAGGGGGCAAGTCAGCCCCAGCATTTT.